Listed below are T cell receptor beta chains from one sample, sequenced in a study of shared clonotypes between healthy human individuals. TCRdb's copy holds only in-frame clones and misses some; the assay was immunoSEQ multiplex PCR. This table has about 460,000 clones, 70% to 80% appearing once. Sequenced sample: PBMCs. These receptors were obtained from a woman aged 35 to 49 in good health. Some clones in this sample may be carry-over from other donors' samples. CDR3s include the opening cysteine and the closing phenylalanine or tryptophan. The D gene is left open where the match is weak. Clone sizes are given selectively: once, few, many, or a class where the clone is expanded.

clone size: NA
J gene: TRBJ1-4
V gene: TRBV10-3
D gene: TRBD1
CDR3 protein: CAISVGTEPNEKLFF
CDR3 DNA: TGTGCCATCAGTGTTGGGACAGAACCTAATGAAAAACTGTTTTTT

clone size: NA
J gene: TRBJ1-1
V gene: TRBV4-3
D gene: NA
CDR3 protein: CASSQAQDTEAFF
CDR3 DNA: TGCGCCAGCAGCCAAGCCCAGGACACTGAAGCTTTCTTT

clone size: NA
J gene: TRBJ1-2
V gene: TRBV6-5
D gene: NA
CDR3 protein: CASSYHGTHPYGYTF
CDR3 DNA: TGTGCCAGCAGTTATCACGGGACCCATCCCTATGGCTACACCTTC

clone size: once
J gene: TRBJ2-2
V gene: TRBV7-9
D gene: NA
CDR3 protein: CASSLGGLTTGELFF
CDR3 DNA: TGTGCCAGCAGCTTAGGGGGACTCACAACCGGGGAGCTGTTTTTT

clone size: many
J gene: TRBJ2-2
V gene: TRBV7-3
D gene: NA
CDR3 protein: CASSLGSSAGELFF
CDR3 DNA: TGTGCCAGCAGCTTAGGGAGTAGCGCCGGGGAGCTGTTTTTT

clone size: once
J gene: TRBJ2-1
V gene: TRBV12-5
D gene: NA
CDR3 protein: CASGLVHGRMQGEQFF
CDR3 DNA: TGTGCTAGTGGTTTGGTACATGGACGCATGCAGGGCGAGCAGTTCTTC

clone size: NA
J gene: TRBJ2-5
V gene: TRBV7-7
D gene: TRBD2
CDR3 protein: CASSLGLAGAPNQETQYF
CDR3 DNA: TGTGCCAGCAGCTTGGGACTAGCGGGAGCGCCAAACCAAGAGACCCAGTACTTC

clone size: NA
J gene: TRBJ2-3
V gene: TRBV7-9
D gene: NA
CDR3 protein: CASSLGQTDTQYF
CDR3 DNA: TGTGCCAGCAGCTTAGGACAGACAGATACGCAGTATTTT

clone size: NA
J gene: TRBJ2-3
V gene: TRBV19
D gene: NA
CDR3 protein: CASRPSQARNTDTQYF
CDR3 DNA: TGTGCCAGTAGGCCATCTCAGGCCAGGAACACAGATACGCAGTATTTT

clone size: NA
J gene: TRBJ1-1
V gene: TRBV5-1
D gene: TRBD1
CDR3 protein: CASRGQLDQNTEAFF
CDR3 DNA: TGCGCCAGCAGGGGACAGCTAGACCAGAACACTGAAGCTTTCTTT

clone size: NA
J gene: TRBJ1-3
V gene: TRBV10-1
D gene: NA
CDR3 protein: CASSTGSAGNTIYF
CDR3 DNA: TGCGCCAGCAGTACAGGGTCGGCTGGAAACACCATATATTTT

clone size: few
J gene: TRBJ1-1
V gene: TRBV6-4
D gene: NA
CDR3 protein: CASSSGENTEAFF
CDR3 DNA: TGTGCCAGCAGTTCAGGGGAGAACACTGAAGCTTTCTTT

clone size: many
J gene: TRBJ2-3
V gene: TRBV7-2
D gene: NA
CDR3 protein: CASSWRSRTDTQYF
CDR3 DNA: TGTGCCAGCAGCTGGCGATCCCGCACAGATACGCAGTATTTT

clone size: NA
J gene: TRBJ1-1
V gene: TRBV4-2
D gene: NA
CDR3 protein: CASSQVLQGTEAFF
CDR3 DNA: TGTGCCAGCAGCCAAGTACTGCAAGGAACTGAAGCTTTCTTT

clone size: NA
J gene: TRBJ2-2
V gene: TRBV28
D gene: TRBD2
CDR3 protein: CASSSSGRLGTGELFF
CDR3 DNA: TGTGCCAGCAGTTCTAGCGGGAGACTGGGCACCGGGGAGCTGTTTTTT

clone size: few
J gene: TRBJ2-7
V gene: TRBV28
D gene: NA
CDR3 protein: CASSPVGGGRSYEQYF
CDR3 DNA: TGTGCCAGCAGCCCAGTCGGGGGCGGGAGATCCTACGAGCAGTACTTC

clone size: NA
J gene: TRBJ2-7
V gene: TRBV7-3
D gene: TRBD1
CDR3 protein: CASSLGPGGENEQYF
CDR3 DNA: TGTGCCAGCAGCCTTGGGCCAGGGGGAGAGAACGAGCAGTACTTC

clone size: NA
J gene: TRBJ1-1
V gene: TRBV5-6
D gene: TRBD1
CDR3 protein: CASSHYRGYTEAFF
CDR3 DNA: TGTGCCAGCAGCCATTACAGGGGTTACACTGAAGCTTTCTTT

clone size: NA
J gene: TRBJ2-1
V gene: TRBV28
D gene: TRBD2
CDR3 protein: CASSLIPGTSSYNEQFF
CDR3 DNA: TGTGCCAGCAGTTTAATCCCCGGGACTAGCTCCTACAATGAGCAGTTCTTC

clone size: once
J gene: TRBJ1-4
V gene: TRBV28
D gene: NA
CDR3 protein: CASSRPGVANEKLFF
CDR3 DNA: TGTGCCAGCAGTCGCCCCGGGGTGGCTAATGAAAAACTGTTTTTT

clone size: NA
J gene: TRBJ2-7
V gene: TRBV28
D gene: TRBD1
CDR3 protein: CASSPVDRDSYEQYF
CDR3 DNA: TGTGCCAGCAGCCCGGTAGACAGGGACTCCTACGAGCAGTACTTC

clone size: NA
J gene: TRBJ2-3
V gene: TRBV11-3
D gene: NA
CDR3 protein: CASSLGGHRDTQYF
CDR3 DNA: TGTGCCAGCAGCTTAGGTGGTCATCGGGATACGCAGTATTTT

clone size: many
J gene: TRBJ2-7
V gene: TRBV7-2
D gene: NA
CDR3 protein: CASSLFRAGEQYF
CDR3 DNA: TGTGCCAGCAGCTTATTTCGGGCGGGAGAGCAGTACTTC

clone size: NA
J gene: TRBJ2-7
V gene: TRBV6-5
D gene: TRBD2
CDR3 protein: CASRSTSGSYEQYF
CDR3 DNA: TGTGCCAGCAGGTCCACTAGCGGCTCCTACGAGCAGTACTTC

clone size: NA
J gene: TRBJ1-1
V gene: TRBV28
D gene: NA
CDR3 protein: CASSSRQFQAFF
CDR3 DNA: TGTGCCAGCAGTTCTAGACAGTTTCAAGCTTTCTTT

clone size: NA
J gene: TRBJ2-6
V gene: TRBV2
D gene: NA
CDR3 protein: CASSWGSTGANVLTF
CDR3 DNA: TGTGCCAGCTCTTGGGGATCTACCGGGGCCAACGTCCTGACTTTC

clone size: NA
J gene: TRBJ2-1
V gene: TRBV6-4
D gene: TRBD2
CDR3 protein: CASSDSPSGDYNEQFF
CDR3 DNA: TGTGCCAGCAGTGACTCGCCTAGCGGGGATTACAATGAGCAGTTCTTC

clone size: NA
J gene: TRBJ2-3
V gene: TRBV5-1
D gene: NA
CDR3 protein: CASSLAAGSSTDTQYF
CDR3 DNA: TGCGCCAGCAGCTTGGCCGCCGGGAGTAGCACAGATACGCAGTATTTT

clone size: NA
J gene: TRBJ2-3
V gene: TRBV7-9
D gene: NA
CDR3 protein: CASRLPSDTQYF
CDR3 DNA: TGTGCCAGCAGACTTCCTTCGGATACGCAGTATTTT

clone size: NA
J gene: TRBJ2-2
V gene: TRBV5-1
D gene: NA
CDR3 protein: CASSLGQVPTGELFF
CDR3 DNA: TGCGCCAGCAGCTTGGGACAGGTCCCGACCGGGGAGCTGTTTTTT

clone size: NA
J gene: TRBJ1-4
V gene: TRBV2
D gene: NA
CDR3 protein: CASSAVGIIEKLFF
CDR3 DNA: TGTGCCAGCAGTGCGGTGGGGATTATTGAAAAACTGTTTTTT

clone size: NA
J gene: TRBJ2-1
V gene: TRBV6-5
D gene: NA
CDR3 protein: CASSYSLLGKELFF
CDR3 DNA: TGTGCCAGCAGTTATTCGCTACTCGGTAAAGAGTTGTTCTTC

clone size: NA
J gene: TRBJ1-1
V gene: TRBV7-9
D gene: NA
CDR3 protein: CASSLESLTEAFF
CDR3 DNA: TGTGCCAGCAGCTTAGAGTCCCTTACTGAAGCTTTCTTT

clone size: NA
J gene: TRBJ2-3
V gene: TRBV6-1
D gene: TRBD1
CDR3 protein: CASRVGQGADTQYF
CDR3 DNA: TGTGCCAGCAGAGTAGGACAGGGGGCTGATACGCAGTATTTT

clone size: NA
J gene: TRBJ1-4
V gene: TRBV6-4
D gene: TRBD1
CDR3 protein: CASSVDQGDEKLFF
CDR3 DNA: TGTGCCAGCAGTGTGGACCAGGGGGATGAAAAACTGTTTTTT

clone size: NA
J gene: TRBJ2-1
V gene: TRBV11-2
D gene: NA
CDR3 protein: CASSLEVGPYNEQFF
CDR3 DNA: TGTGCCAGCAGCTTAGAGGTGGGGCCCTACAATGAGCAGTTCTTC

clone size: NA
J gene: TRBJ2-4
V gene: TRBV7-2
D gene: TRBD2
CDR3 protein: CASSLEAGGGIQYF
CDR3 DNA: TGTGCCAGCAGCTTAGAAGCGGGAGGGGGCATTCAGTACTTC

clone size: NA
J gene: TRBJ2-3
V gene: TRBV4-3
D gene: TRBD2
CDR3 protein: CASSQTSGSADTQYF
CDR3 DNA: TGCGCCAGCAGCCAAACAAGCGGGAGTGCAGATACGCAGTATTTT

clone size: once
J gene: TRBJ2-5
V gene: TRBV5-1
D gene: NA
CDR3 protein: CASSLVAVQETQYF
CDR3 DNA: TGCGCCAGCAGCTTGGTGGCTGTTCAAGAGACCCAGTACTTC

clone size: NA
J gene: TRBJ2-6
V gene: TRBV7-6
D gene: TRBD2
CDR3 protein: CASSLFTSGIGGANVLTF
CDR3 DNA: TGTGCCAGCAGCTTATTCACTAGCGGGATTGGTGGGGCCAACGTCCTGACTTTC

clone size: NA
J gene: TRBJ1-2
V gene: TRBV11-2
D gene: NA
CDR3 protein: CASSLGVNPLWGYTF
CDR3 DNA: TGTGCCAGCAGCTTAGGGGTCAACCCCCTATGGGGCTACACCTTC

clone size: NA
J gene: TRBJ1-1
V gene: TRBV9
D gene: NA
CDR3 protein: CASSPFGQASEPEAFF
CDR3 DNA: TGTGCCAGCAGCCCATTCGGACAAGCGAGCGAGCCTGAAGCTTTCTTT

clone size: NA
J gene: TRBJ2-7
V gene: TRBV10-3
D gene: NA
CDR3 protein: CAISESIASYEQYF
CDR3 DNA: TGTGCCATCAGTGAGTCGATTGCATCCTACGAGCAGTACTTC

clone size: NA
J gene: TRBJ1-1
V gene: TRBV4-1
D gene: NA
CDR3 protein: CASSQDSGRRPEAFF
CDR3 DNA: TGCGCCAGCAGCCAAGATAGCGGCAGGCGGCCTGAAGCTTTCTTT

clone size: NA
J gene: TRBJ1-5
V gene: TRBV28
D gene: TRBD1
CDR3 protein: CASSAVDRDNQPQHF
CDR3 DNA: TGTGCCAGCAGCGCCGTGGACAGGGACAATCAGCCCCAGCATTTT

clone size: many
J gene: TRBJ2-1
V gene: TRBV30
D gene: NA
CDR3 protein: CAWSVLGGGSYNEQFF
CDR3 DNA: TGTGCCTGGAGTGTACTGGGGGGAGGCTCCTACAATGAGCAGTTCTTC

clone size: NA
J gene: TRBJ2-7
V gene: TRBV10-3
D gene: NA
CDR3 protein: CAISEDYEQYF
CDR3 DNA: TGTGCCATCTCTGAAGACTACGAGCAGTACTTC

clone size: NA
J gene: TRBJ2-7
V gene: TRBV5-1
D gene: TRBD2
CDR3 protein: CASSSGTTYEQYF
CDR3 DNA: TGCGCCAGCAGCTCCGGGACTACCTACGAGCAGTACTTC

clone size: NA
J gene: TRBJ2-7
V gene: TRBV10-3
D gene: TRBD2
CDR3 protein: CAISTLAGGAYEQYF
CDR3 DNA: TGTGCCATCAGCACACTAGCGGGAGGTGCCTACGAGCAGTACTTC

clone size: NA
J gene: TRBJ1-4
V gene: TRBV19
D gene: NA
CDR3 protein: CASSIDPGRMLEKLFF
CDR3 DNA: TGTGCCAGTAGTATAGATCCGGGGCGGATGCTTGAAAAACTGTTTTTT

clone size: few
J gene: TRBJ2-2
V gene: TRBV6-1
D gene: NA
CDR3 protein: CASSPAEAGELFF
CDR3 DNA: TGTGCCAGCAGCCCAGCGGAGGCCGGGGAGCTGTTTTTT

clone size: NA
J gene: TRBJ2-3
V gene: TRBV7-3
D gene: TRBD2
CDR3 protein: CASSLSPLAGGGDTQYF
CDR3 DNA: TGTGCCAGCAGCTTATCCCCCCTAGCGGGAGGCGGAGATACGCAGTATTTT

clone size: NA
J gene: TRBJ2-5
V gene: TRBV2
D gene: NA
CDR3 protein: CASSDVFIQETQYF
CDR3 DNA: TGTGCCAGCAGTGACGTGTTTATACAAGAGACCCAGTACTTC